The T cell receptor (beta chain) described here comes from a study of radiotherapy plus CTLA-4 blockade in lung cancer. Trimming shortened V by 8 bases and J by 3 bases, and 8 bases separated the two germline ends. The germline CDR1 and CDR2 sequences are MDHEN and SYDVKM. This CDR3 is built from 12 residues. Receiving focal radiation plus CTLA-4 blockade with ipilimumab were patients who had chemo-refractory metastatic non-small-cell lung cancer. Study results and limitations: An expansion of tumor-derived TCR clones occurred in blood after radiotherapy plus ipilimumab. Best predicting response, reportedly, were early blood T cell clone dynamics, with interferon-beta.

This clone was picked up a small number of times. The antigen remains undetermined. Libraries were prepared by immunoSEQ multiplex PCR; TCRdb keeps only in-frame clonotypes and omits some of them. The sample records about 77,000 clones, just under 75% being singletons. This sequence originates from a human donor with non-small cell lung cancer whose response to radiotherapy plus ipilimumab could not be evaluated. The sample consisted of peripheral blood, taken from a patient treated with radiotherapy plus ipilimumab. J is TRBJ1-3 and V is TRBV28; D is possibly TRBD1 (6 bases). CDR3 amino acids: CASGGLGNTIYF. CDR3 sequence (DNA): TGTGCCAGCGGGGGCCTTGGAAACACCATATATTTT. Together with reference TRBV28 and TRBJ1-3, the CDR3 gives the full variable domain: DVKVTQSSRYLVKRTGEKVFLECVQDMDHENMFWYRQDPGLGLRLIYFSYDVKMKEKGDIPEGYSVSREKKERFSLILESASTNQTSMYLCASGGLGNTIYFGEGSWLTVV.